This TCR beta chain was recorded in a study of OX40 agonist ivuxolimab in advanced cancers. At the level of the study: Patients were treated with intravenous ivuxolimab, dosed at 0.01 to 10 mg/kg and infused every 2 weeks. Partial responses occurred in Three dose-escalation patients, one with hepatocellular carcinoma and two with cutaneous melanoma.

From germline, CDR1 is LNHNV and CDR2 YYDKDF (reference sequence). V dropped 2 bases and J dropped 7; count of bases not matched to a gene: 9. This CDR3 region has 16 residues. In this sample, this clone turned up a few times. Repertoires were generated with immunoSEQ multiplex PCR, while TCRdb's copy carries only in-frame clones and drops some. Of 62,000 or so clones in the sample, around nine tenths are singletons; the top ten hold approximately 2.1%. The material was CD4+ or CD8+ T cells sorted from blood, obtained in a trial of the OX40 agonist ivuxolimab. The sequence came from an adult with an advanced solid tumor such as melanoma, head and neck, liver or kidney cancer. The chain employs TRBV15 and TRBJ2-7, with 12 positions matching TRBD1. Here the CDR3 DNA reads TGTGCCACCAGCAGATTAAGGGACAGGGGGCGAGGGGAGCAGTACTTC. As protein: CATSRLRDRGRGEQYF.